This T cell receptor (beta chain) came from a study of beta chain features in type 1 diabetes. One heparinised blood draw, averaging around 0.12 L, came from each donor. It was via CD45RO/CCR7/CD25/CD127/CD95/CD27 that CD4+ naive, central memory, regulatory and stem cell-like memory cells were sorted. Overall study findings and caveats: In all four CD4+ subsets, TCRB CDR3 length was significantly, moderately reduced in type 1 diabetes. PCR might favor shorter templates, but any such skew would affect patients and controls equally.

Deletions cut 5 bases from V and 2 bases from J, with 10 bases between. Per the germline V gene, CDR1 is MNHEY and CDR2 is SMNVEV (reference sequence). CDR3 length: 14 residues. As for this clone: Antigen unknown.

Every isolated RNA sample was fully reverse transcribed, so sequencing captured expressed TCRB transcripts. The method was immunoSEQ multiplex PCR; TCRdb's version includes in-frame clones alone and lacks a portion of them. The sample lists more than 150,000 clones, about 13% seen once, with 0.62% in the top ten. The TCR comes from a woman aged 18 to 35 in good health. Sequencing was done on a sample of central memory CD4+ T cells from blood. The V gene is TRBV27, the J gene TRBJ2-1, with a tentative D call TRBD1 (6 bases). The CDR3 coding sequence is TGTGCCAGCAGTGTTCAGGGGCCCTACAATGAGCAGTTCTTC. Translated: CASSVQGPYNEQFF.